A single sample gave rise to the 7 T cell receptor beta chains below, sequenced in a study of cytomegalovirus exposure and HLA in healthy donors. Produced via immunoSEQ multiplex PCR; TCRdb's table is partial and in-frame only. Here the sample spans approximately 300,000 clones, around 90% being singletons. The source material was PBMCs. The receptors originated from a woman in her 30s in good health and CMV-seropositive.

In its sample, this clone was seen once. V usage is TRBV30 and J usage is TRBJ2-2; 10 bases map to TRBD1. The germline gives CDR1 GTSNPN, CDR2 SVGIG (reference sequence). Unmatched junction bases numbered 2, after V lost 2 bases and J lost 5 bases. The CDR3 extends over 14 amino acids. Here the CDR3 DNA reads TGTGCCTGGAGTCCGGGACAGGGGACCGGGGAGCTGTTTTTT. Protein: CAWSPGQGTGELFF.

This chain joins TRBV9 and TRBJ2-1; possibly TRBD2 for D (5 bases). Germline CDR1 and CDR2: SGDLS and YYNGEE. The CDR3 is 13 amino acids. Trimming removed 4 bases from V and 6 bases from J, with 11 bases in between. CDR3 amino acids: CASSRALGNEQFF. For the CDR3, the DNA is TGTGCCAGCAGCAGGGCACTAGGCAATGAGCAGTTCTTC.

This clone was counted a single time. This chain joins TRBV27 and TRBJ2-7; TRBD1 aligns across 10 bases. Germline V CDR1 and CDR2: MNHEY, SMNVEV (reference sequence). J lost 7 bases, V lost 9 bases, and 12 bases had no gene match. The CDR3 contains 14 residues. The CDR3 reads CASSFDRGLGEQYF. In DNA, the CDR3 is TGTGCCAGTTCTTTCGACAGGGGGCTGGGAGAGCAGTACTTC.

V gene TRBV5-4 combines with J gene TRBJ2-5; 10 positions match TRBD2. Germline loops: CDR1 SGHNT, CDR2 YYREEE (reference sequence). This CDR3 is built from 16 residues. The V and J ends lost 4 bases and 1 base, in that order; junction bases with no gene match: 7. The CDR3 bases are TGTGCCAGCAGCGTTGGACTAGCGGAGACCCAAGAGACCCAGTACTTC. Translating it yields CASSVGLAETQETQYF.

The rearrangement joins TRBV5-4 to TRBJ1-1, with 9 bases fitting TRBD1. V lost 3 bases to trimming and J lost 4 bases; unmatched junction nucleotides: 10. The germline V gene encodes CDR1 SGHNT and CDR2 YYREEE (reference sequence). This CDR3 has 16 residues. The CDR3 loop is CASSYRDRVLGTEAFF. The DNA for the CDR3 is TGTGCCAGCAGCTACCGGGACAGGGTTTTGGGCACTGAAGCTTTCTTT.

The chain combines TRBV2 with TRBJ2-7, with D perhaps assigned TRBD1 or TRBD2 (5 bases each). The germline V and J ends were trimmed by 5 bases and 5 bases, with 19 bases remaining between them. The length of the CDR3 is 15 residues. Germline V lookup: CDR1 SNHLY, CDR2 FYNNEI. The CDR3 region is CASSRLGTPQDEQYF. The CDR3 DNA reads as TGTGCCAGCAGTAGGCTTGGGACCCCCCAGGACGAGCAGTACTTC.

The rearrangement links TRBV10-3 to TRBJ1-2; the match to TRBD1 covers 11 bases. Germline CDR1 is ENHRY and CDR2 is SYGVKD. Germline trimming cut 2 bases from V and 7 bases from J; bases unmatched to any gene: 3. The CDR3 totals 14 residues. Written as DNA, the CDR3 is TGTGCCATCAGTGAGGGACAGGGGGCGAGTGGCTACACCTTC. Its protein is CAISEGQGASGYTF.